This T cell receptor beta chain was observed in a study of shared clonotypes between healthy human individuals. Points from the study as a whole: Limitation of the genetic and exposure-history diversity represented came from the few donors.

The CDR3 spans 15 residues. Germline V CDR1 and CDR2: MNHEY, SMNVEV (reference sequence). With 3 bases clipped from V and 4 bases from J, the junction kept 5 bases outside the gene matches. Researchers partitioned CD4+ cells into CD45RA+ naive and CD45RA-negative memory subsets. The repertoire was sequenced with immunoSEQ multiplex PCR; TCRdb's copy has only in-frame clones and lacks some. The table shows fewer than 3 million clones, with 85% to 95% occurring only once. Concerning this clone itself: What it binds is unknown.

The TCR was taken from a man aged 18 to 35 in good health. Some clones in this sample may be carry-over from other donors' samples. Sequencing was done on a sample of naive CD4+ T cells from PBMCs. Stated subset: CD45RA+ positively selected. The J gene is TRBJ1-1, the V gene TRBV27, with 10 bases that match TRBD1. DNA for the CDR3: TGTGCCAGCAGTTTCCGGGACAGGGGCATCACTGAAGCTTTCTTT. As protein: CASSFRDRGITEAFF.